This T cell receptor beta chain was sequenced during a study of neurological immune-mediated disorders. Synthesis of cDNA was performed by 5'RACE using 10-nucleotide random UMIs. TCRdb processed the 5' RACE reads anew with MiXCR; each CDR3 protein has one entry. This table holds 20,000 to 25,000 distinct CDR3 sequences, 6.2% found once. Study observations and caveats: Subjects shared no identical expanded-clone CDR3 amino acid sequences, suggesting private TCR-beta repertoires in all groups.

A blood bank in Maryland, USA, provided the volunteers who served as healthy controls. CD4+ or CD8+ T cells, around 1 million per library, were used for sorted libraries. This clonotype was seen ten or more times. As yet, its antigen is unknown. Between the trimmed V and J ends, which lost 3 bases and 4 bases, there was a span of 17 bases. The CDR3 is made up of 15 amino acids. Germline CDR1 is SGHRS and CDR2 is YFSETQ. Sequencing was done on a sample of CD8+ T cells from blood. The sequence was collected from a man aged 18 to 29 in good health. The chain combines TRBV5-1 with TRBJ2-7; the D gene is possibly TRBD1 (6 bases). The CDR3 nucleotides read TGCGCCAGCAGCTCCACCGGACAGTGGAGTTACGAGCAGTACTTC. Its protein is CASSSTGQWSYEQYF.